The clone carrying this T cell receptor beta chain was found many times. This sample was taken from a study of prognosis after radiotherapy for stage I lung cancer. Overall study: Concurrently with stereotactic body radiotherapy, no other therapy was received by any patient.

Germline CDR1 reads LGHDT; CDR2 reads YNNKEL (reference sequence). The V and J ends lost 4 bases and 0 bases, in that order; junction bases with no gene match: 7. The CDR3 length is 16 residues. It was by two-round multiplex PCR that TCR beta CDR3 was amplified from genomic DNA. Primers specific to each TRBV and TRBJ gene were used in first-round PCR. Universal primers drove the second round of PCR amplification. Via MiXCR, TCRdb re-called the multiplex PCR reads, giving one row per CDR3 protein. This repertoire shows approximately 28,000 distinct CDR3 sequences, approximately 29% found once; its top ten account for 35% to 45%.

This clonotype originated in a donor at least 50 years old with non-small cell lung cancer. The source was PBMCs, collected before or after stereotactic body radiation therapy (not recorded which). This chain uses TRBV3-1 with TRBJ2-7, with 9 bases fitting TRBD2. The CDR3 spells CASSRALAGSSYEQYF. The CDR3 DNA follows: TGTGCCAGCAGCCGGGCCCTAGCGGGGAGCTCCTACGAGCAGTACTTC.